One and the same sample provided the 27 T cell receptor beta chains below, sequenced in a study of shared clonotypes between healthy human individuals. Profiled with immunoSEQ multiplex PCR; TCRdb holds only in-frame clones, not every one. Of millions of clones listed, roughly nine tenths are singletons. The sample was naive CD4+ T cells sorted from blood. Stated subset: CD45RA+ positively selected. Receptors originate from a man between 18 and 29 years old in good health.

This clone appeared once. The J gene is TRBJ1-5, the V gene TRBV6-1; D perhaps matches TRBD1 (6 bases). The V and J ends lost 4 bases and 2 bases respectively, with 9 bases between them. Germline V gene sequence: CDR1 MNHNS, CDR2 SASEGT. The CDR3 is 14 residues long. As DNA, the CDR3 is TGTGCCAGCAGTGCCAGACAGGGCAATCAGCCCCAGCATTTT. Protein: CASSARQGNQPQHF.

The V gene is TRBV4-1, the J gene TRBJ2-3, with D uncertain. This CDR3 spans 15 amino acids. Germline CDR1 is MGHRA and CDR2 is YSYEKL. V lost 4 bases and J lost 1, with 12 bases in between. CDR3 DNA sequence: TGCGCCAGCAGCCTTCTCCCGGGTGGCACAGATACGCAGTATTTT. Protein: CASSLLPGGTDTQYF.

V is TRBV4-3 and J is TRBJ2-6; TRBD1 might be the D (5 bases). CDR1 and CDR2 (germline): LGHNA, YSLEER. V shed 1 base and J shed 4 bases, with 11 bases lying between them. This CDR3 comprises 16 residues. CDR3 sequence reads: CASSQVLGAGANVLTF. CDR3 DNA sequence: TGCGCCAGCAGCCAAGTGCTTGGGGCAGGGGCCAACGTCCTGACTTTC.

This clone was counted between two and nine times. The V gene is TRBV10-1, the J gene TRBJ1-3, with TRBD1 matching over 7 bases. V was clipped by 5 bases and J by 4 bases; unmatched bases: 5. Germline V gene sequence: CDR1 WNHNN, CDR2 SYGVQD (reference sequence). The CDR3 consists of 14 residues. This CDR3 is CASSPGQKGNTIYF. As DNA, the CDR3 is TGCGCCAGCAGTCCGGGACAGAAAGGAAACACCATATATTTT.

V is TRBV7-3 and J is TRBJ2-2; 7 positions match TRBD2. This CDR3 is built from 17 residues. CDR1 and CDR2 (germline): SGHTA, FQGTGA. The trim removed 5 bases at V and 1 base at J, leaving 10 bases unmatched. The CDR3 region is CASSRSGTTLNTGELFF. CDR3 DNA sequence: TGTGCCAGCAGCCGTTCCGGGACTACCTTGAACACCGGGGAGCTGTTTTTT.

The J gene is TRBJ1-3, the V gene TRBV7-3; D gene unclear. CDR3 length: 15 amino acids. The ends were cut back, 5 bases at V and 0 bases at J, with 11 bases in the middle. Looked up from germline, CDR1 is SGHTA and CDR2 is FQGTGA. The CDR3 loop reads CASSVDSYSGNTIYF. The DNA of the CDR3 is TGTGCCAGCAGCGTGGACTCTTACTCTGGAAACACCATATATTTT.

This clone has a single count. The chain is built from TRBV5-1 and TRBJ2-5; weak D call: TRBD1 (7 bases). This CDR3 spans 18 amino acids. CDR1 is SGHRS, CDR2 YFSETQ, per germline. V shed 5 bases and J shed 3 bases, with 26 bases lying between them. CDR3 in DNA: TGCGCCAGCAGTTCCAATCCCAGGGGGGCCAGCCTTGAAGAGACCCAGTACTTC. This encodes CASSSNPRGASLEETQYF.

To note about this clone: This sample includes further DNA sequences coding for the same CDR3. V is TRBV6-5 and J is TRBJ1-5; 10 bases fit TRBD1. This CDR3 comprises 14 residues. Trimming cost V 6 bases and J 7 bases; bases outside gene matches: 6. Per the germline V gene, CDR1 is MNHEY and CDR2 is SVGAGI. The CDR3 loop reads CASSLGQGLQPQHF. CDR3 DNA sequence: TGTGCCAGCAGCCTGGGACAGGGGCTCCAGCCCCAGCATTTT.

This clone was detected only a few times. This chain links TRBV25-1 with TRBJ1-6; 9 bases map to TRBD1. CDR3 length: 16 amino acids. J was trimmed by 9 bases and V by 5 bases; bases with no gene match: 11. Germline V gene sequence: CDR1 MGHDK, CDR2 SYGVNS. DNA for the CDR3: TGTGCCAGCAGTCAACCAAGGACAGGGGTGGGTTCACCCCTCCACTTT. Protein product: CASSQPRTGVGSPLHF.

The chain employs TRBV30 and TRBJ2-7; perhaps D is TRBD1 or TRBD2 (7 bases each). Germline V gene data show CDR1 as GTSNPN and CDR2 as SVGIG (reference sequence). Trimming left V 2 bases short and J 6 bases short, with 20 bases between. The CDR3 totals 15 residues. The CDR3 here is CAWSKGGTVESEQYF. The CDR3 bases are TGTGCCTGGAGTAAGGGAGGGACAGTAGAAAGCGAGCAGTACTTC.

This chain connects TRBV28 to TRBJ2-7, with D possibly TRBD1 on 5 matching bases. Looked up from germline, CDR1 is MDHEN and CDR2 is SYDVKM. This CDR3 has 12 amino acids. V was clipped by 8 bases and J by 2 bases, with 10 bases between them. CDR3 coding DNA: TGTGCCAGCTTGGCAGGGCCCTACGAGCAGTACTTC. Its protein is CASLAGPYEQYF.

Notes on this clone: Other nucleotide sequences from this sample produce the same CDR3. The chain carries TRBV5-4 and TRBJ2-7; D is perhaps TRBD2 (6 bases). The germline gives CDR1 SGHNT, CDR2 YYREEE (reference sequence). V lost 4 bases, J lost 0 bases, and 14 bases lay in between. The CDR3 spans 15 residues. CDR3 sequence: CASSLDLATSYEQYF. The CDR3 DNA is TGTGCCAGCAGCCTAGACCTAGCGACCTCCTACGAGCAGTACTTC.

The rearrangement links TRBV9 to TRBJ2-2, with 10 positions matching TRBD1. The CDR3 is made up of 15 amino acids. In germline, CDR1 is SGDLS, CDR2 YYNGEE. Losses at the gene ends were 2 bases for V and 4 bases for J; bases not matched to a gene: 2. The CDR3 DNA reads TGTGCCAGCAGCGTCCGGGACAGGGGCACCGGGGAGCTGTTTTTT. It encodes CASSVRDRGTGELFF.

A note on this clone: Other DNA variants within this sample encode the same CDR3. The rearrangement links TRBV15 to TRBJ2-7; 7 bases map to TRBD1. Germline values: CDR1 LNHNV, CDR2 YYDKDF (reference sequence). This CDR3 is 15 amino acids long. After removal of 0 bases from V and 3 bases from J, the junction contained 5 bases not matched to a gene. This CDR3 reads CATSRDPGQSYEQYF. The CDR3 DNA is TGTGCCACCAGCAGAGACCCGGGACAGAGCTACGAGCAGTACTTC. Using reference TRBV15 and TRBJ2-7 for the parts outside the CDR3, the full variable domain is DAMVIQNPRYQVTQFGKPVTLSCSQTLNHNVMYWYQQKSSQAPKLLFHYYDKDFNNEADTPDNFQSRRPNTSFCFLDIRSPGLGDTAMYLCATSRDPGQSYEQYFGPGTRLTVT.

This clone has only one observation. The chain combines TRBV7-9 with TRBJ1-1; TRBD1 aligns across 9 bases. This CDR3 spans 16 amino acids. J was trimmed by 4 bases and V by 5 bases; bases with no gene match: 11. Germline V gene sequence: CDR1 SEHNR, CDR2 FQNEAQ (reference sequence). The CDR3 is CASSQQGATPITEAFF. In nucleotides, the CDR3 is TGTGCCAGCAGCCAACAGGGGGCAACACCTATCACTGAAGCTTTCTTT.

This chain joins TRBV25-1 and TRBJ2-5; TRBD2 aligns across 9 bases. The CDR3 has 15 amino acids. V lost 4 bases to trimming and J lost 5 bases; unmatched junction nucleotides: 8. CDR1 MGHDK and CDR2 SYGVNS come from the germline V gene. The CDR3, as DNA: TGTGCCAGCAGTGCAGCGGGGGGCCCCCGGGAGACCCAGTACTTC. Its protein product is CASSAAGGPRETQYF.

V usage is TRBV7-9 and J usage is TRBJ1-6, with TRBD1 matching over 7 bases. This CDR3 spans 15 amino acids. Trimming at V came to 5 bases and at J to 12 bases, leaving 13 bases not matched to a gene. Per germline, CDR1 SEHNR and CDR2 FQNEAQ (reference sequence). The CDR3 region is CASSPTGRGQEPLHF. CDR3 sequence (DNA): TGTGCCAGCAGCCCGACCGGTAGGGGGCAAGAACCCCTCCACTTT.

The chain has TRBV9 and TRBJ2-2; TRBD2 agrees at 7 bases. The ends lost 4 bases at V and 3 bases at J; junction bases unmatched: 6. In germline, CDR1 is SGDLS, CDR2 YYNGEE. The CDR3 sequence is 15 residues long. In DNA, the CDR3 is TGTGCCAGCAGCCCGCGGGAGTCGGACACCGGGGAGCTGTTTTTT. Translation: CASSPRESDTGELFF.

For this clone: Different DNA sequences within this sample yield the same CDR3. The chain couples TRBV7-9 to TRBJ2-7; TRBD2 might be the D (6 bases). V gave up 5 bases and J gave up 3 bases, with 8 bases separating them. Germline CDR1 SEHNR, CDR2 FQNEAQ (reference sequence). The CDR3 covers 12 residues. As DNA, the CDR3 is TGTGCCAGCAGCACGGGACTCTACGAGCAGTACTTC. Translation: CASSTGLYEQYF. Drawing the rest from reference TRBV7-9 and TRBJ2-7, the complete variable domain is DTGVSQNPRHKITKRGQNVTFRCDPISEHNRLYWYRQTLGQGPEFLTYFQNEAQLEKSRLLSDRFSAERPKGSFSTLEIQRTEQGDSAMYLCASSTGLYEQYFGPGTRLTVT.

This sequence joins TRBV6-5 and TRBJ2-3; a possible D gene is TRBD1 (5 bases). Trimming shortened V by 0 bases and J by 4 bases, and 11 bases separated the two germline ends. The CDR3 totals 15 residues. Germline V gives CDR1 MNHEY, CDR2 SVGAGI. In nucleotides, the CDR3 is TGTGCCAGCAGTTACTCGGCAGGGTTGGCAGATACGCAGTATTTT. Translation: CASSYSAGLADTQYF.

In regard to this clone: This CDR3 is also generated by other DNA sequences in the sample. This sequence joins TRBV6-5 and TRBJ1-4; 7 bases are shared with TRBD1. The trim removed 7 bases at V and 8 bases at J, leaving 7 bases unmatched. The germline V gene encodes CDR1 MNHEY and CDR2 SVGAGI. CDR3 length: 13 residues. This CDR3 reads CASNRGRGEKLFF. The CDR3 coding sequence is TGTGCCAGCAACAGGGGTCGTGGGGAAAAACTGTTTTTT.

The rearrangement uses TRBV11-2 and TRBJ1-6, with D unresolved. Germline V gives CDR1 SGHAT, CDR2 FQNNGV. Trimming left V 3 bases short and J 0 bases short, with 3 bases between. The length of the CDR3 is 14 residues. CDR3 DNA: TGTGCCAGCAGCTTCGGCTCCTATAATTCACCCCTCCACTTT. Translation: CASSFGSYNSPLHF.

The J gene is TRBJ1-2, the V gene TRBV5-6, with 9 bases matching TRBD1. The CDR3 has 16 amino acids. The V and J ends lost 4 bases and 0 bases, in that order; junction bases with no gene match: 7. Germline CDR1 SGHDT, CDR2 YYEEEE. The chain's CDR3 is CASSLGQGTANYGYTF. For the CDR3, the DNA is TGTGCCAGCAGCCTTGGACAGGGGACTGCTAACTATGGCTACACCTTC.

The genes are TRBV5-1 and TRBJ2-7, with TRBD2 matching over 9 bases. The length of the CDR3 is 16 residues. The junction had 10 bases not matched to a gene; V was cut back by 4 bases and J by 2 bases. In germline, CDR1 is SGHRS, CDR2 YFSETQ. CDR3 loop: CASSLPSSGVAYEQYF. For the CDR3, the DNA is TGCGCCAGCAGCCTTCCTTCTAGCGGGGTGGCCTACGAGCAGTACTTC.

The table lists this clone with a count of one. The V gene is TRBV5-5, the J gene TRBJ2-3, with 12 bases that match TRBD2. Germline V lookup: CDR1 SGHKS, CDR2 YYEKEE (reference sequence). V dropped 1 base and J dropped 3; count of bases not matched to a gene: 3. The CDR3 contains 16 residues. The CDR3 sequence is CASSLLGLAGTDTQYF. CDR3 nucleotide sequence: TGTGCCAGCAGCTTGTTAGGACTAGCGGGGACAGATACGCAGTATTTT.

The chain has TRBV29-1 and TRBJ2-5; 9 bases align to TRBD2. V was clipped by 7 bases and J by 5 bases; unmatched bases: 8. The CDR3 loop spans 13 amino acids. Germline V gene data show CDR1 as SQVTM and CDR2 as ANQGSEA. The CDR3 is CSGMGLAGETQYF. In nucleotides, the CDR3 is TGCAGCGGGATGGGACTAGCAGGGGAGACCCAGTACTTC.

V usage is TRBV30 and J usage is TRBJ1-2; D ambiguous. Germline V gives CDR1 GTSNPN, CDR2 SVGIG (reference sequence). This CDR3 comprises 12 residues. The V end was cut by 1 base, the J end by 6 bases, with 9 bases between. The CDR3 loop is CAWSDGRDGYTF. Written as DNA, the CDR3 is TGTGCCTGGAGTGATGGCAGAGATGGCTACACCTTC.